This T cell receptor beta chain was sequenced during a study of T-cell memory formation after mild COVID-19. Study-level background: Clusters of TCRs were largely donor specific. General study points: Pre-infection memory contained some responding clones, which suggested that cross-reactive memory had joined.

Researchers used 5'RACE with constant-segment primers to make TCR alpha and TCR beta cDNA libraries that carry sample barcodes and UMIs. TCRdb reprocessed the 5' RACE reads with MiXCR, giving one entry per CDR3 protein. The table includes hundreds of thousands of distinct CDR3 sequences, roughly 18% detected once. The CDR3 runs 16 residues. V was clipped by 5 bases and J by 4 bases; unmatched bases: 12. The germline CDR1 and CDR2 sequences are SEHNR and FQNEAQ (reference sequence). Turning to this clonotype: Its antigen is undetermined.

Sequenced: PBMCs or a T cell subset sorted from them (not recorded which). V is TRBV7-9 and J is TRBJ1-1; 8 bases match TRBD1. This TCR was sampled from an adult woman who had mild COVID-19 (a few samples of this study predate the infection). Cell type and time point are not known. CDR3 in DNA: TGTGCCAGCAGCCCTAGGACAGGGAAGTTTCCCACTGAAGCTTTCTTT. Translating it yields CASSPRTGKFPTEAFF.